The 19 T cell receptor beta chains given below trace back to one sample, sequenced in a study of identical twins. From the 5' RACE reads, TCRdb called clonotypes with MiXCR, one entry per CDR3 protein. The sample shows 350,000 to 600,000 distinct CDR3 sequences, 14% of them seen only once. These same records also appear under a second study, on yellow fever vaccine responses in identical twins.

What was sequenced was CD4+ T cells sorted from blood. These receptors were taken from a woman younger than 35 in good health.

J is TRBJ2-5 and V is TRBV5-1; 9 bases are shared with TRBD1. The CDR3 loop spans 16 amino acids. Germline CDR1 SGHRS, CDR2 YFSETQ. The V gene end was trimmed by 0 bases and the J gene end by 3 bases; junction bases not matched to a gene: 6. CDR3 amino acids: CASSLGDRVGEETQYF. CDR3 DNA sequence: TGCGCCAGCAGCTTGGGGGACAGGGTCGGAGAAGAGACCCAGTACTTC.

The V gene is TRBV28, the J gene TRBJ2-1, with 7 nucleotides matching TRBD2. The germline V gene has CDR1 MDHEN and CDR2 SYDVKM. This CDR3 comprises 13 residues. The trim removed 6 bases at V and 1 base at J, leaving 0 bases unmatched. The CDR3 nucleotides read TGTGCCAGCAGCGGGAGGTCCTACAATGAGCAGTTCTTC. Its protein is CASSGRSYNEQFF.

This clonotype has a handful of counts. The genes are TRBV2 and TRBJ2-3, with D possibly being TRBD2 (7 bases). Trimming took 6 bases from V and 4 from J, leaving 17 bases between them. CDR1 is SNHLY and CDR2 is FYNNEI in the germline V gene. The CDR3 runs 15 residues. DNA for the CDR3: TGTGCCAGCAGCGGCGAGAGGGGGAGGGCAGATACGCAGTATTTT. Its translation is CASSGERGRADTQYF.

This clonotype was counted a few times. The gene calls are TRBV28 and TRBJ2-5; maybe TRBD1 (7 bases). Germline CDR1 MDHEN, CDR2 SYDVKM. Trimming stripped 5 bases from V and 2 bases from J, with 21 bases between. This CDR3 has 17 amino acids. DNA of the CDR3: TGTGCCAGCAGTGGCCCCACCAGGGGGGCATATCAAGAGACCCAGTACTTC. Translated, it gives CASSGPTRGAYQETQYF.

The sample holds a few counts of this clonotype. The V call is TRBV3-1, the J call TRBJ2-7; no definite D call. The CDR3 extends over 14 amino acids. The germline V gene has CDR1 LGHDT and CDR2 YNNKEL (reference sequence). Trimming left V 0 bases short and J 0 bases short, with 6 bases between. The CDR3, as DNA: TGTGCCAGCAGCCAAGAGCAGAGCTCCTACGAGCAGTACTTC. As protein: CASSQEQSSYEQYF.

The chain has TRBV4-1 and TRBJ2-5; 11 bases are a match to TRBD1. The CDR3 spans 17 residues. Germline CDR1 MGHRA, CDR2 YSYEKL. Trimming cost V 4 bases and J 6 bases; bases outside gene matches: 13. The DNA for the CDR3 is TGCGCCAGCAGCCCCGACCTGGGACAGGGGGGCTGGAAGACCCAGTACTTC. It codes for CASSPDLGQGGWKTQYF.

V gene TRBV29-1 combines with J gene TRBJ2-7; 11 bases agree with TRBD1. The germline V gene has CDR1 SQVTM and CDR2 ANQGSEA. CDR3 length: 14 amino acids. V dropped 7 bases and J dropped 2; count of bases not matched to a gene: 7. The CDR3 here is CSAVPGQGAYEQYF. For the CDR3, the DNA is TGCAGCGCCGTCCCGGGACAGGGGGCCTACGAGCAGTACTTC.

This clonotype has at least ten counts. The V call is TRBV25-1, the J call TRBJ2-1; 12 nucleotides agree with TRBD2. Trimming removed 6 bases from V and 3 bases from J; junction bases left unmatched: 3. CDR1 and CDR2 from the germline V gene are MGHDK and SYGVNS. CDR3 length equals 15 residues. CDR3 sequence reads: CASSKTSGSYNEQFF. CDR3 sequence (DNA): TGTGCCAGCAGCAAGACTAGCGGGAGCTACAATGAGCAGTTCTTC.

The rearrangement joins TRBV20-1 to TRBJ1-5; D is perhaps TRBD1 (6 bases). CDR3 length: 17 amino acids. Per germline, CDR1 DFQATT and CDR2 SNEGSKA (reference sequence). V was clipped by 2 bases and J by 2 bases, with 19 bases between them. This chain's CDR3 is CSARPAGGAMGNQPQHF. Written as DNA, the CDR3 is TGCAGTGCTAGACCCGCCGGGGGGGCTATGGGCAATCAGCCCCAGCATTTT.

This clonotype has a count of ten or more. The V gene is TRBV12-3 or TRBV12-4, the J gene TRBJ1-1; D is undetermined. The length of the CDR3 is 13 residues. V shed 5 bases and J shed 1 base, with 8 bases lying between them. The CDR3 nucleotides read TGTGCCAGCAGTGCAGCAAAGAACACTGAAGCTTTCTTT. It yields the protein CASSAAKNTEAFF.

The rearrangement joins TRBV25-1 to TRBJ2-3; 7 bases are shared with TRBD2. The V segment lost 2 bases and the J segment 9 bases; nucleotides outside the gene matches: 8. Germline V CDR1 and CDR2: MGHDK, SYGVNS. This CDR3 has 14 residues. In nucleotides, the CDR3 is TGTGCCAGCAGTGAAATTTCAGCGGGAACCACGCAGTATTTT. It specifies CASSEISAGTTQYF.

This clonotype was detected ten times or more. The chain has TRBV6-5 and TRBJ2-1; D call uncertain. The ends were cut back, 4 bases at V and 5 bases at J, with 12 bases in the middle. Germline V gene sequence: CDR1 MNHEY, CDR2 SVGAGI. CDR3 length: 14 amino acids. The CDR3 nucleotides are TGTGCCAGCAGTTTTGAGGCAGAAAACAATGAGCAGTTCTTC. This translates into CASSFEAENNEQFF.

Only a few counts were recorded for this clonotype. The chain employs TRBV2 and TRBJ2-3, with 8 bases matching TRBD1. Losses at the gene ends were 8 bases for V and 3 bases for J; bases not matched to a gene: 7. The CDR3 sequence is 14 residues long. Germline CDR1 is SNHLY and CDR2 is FYNNEI. In nucleotides, the CDR3 is TGTGCCAGCGAAGACAGGGGTAGAACAGATACGCAGTATTTT. This sequence encodes CASEDRGRTDTQYF.

Ten or more counts support this clonotype. The genes are TRBV24-1 and TRBJ2-3; 12 bases fit TRBD2. Unmatched junction bases numbered 1, after V lost 9 bases and J lost 1 base. Germline loops: CDR1 KGHDR, CDR2 SFDVKD. The CDR3 runs to 14 residues. CDR3 in amino acids: CATASGRGTDTQYF. The CDR3 coding sequence is TGTGCCACCGCTAGCGGGAGGGGCACAGATACGCAGTATTTT.

The rearrangement uses TRBV7-2 and TRBJ2-2; the D is unclear. The CDR3 runs 14 residues. Trimming took off 3 bases at V and 11 bases at J, with 16 bases between the two ends. The germline V gene encodes CDR1 SGHTA and CDR2 FQGNSA. The CDR3 DNA sequence: TGTGCCAGCAGCTTTTCCCCGGGTGGGTTAGAGCTGTTTTTT. It codes for CASSFSPGGLELFF.

This chain connects TRBV29-1 to TRBJ2-1, with D perhaps TRBD1 or TRBD2 (5 bases each). V gave up 7 bases and J gave up 12 bases, with 13 bases separating them. The CDR3 spans 10 residues. The germline V gene encodes CDR1 SQVTM and CDR2 ANQGSEA. The CDR3 nucleotides are TGCAGCGCCGACCCCGGGACGCAGTTCTTC. Translating it yields CSADPGTQFF.

V and J are TRBV12-1 and TRBJ2-5; the table assigns TRBD1, which was not confirmed against the DNA. TRBV12-1 is annotated as a pseudogene. This CDR3 spans 17 amino acids. DNA of the CDR3: TGTGCCAGCAGCCCCCAGACTGGACCTTCCAACAGGGAGACCCAGTACTTC. Amino acid sequence: CASSPQTGPSNRETQYF.

The chain couples TRBV6-1 to TRBJ1-2; 7 bases are a match to TRBD1. The CDR3 length is 15 residues. Germline V gene sequence: CDR1 MNHNS, CDR2 SASEGT. The V and J ends lost 6 bases and 1 base, in that order; junction bases with no gene match: 8. CDR3: CASSRTDRSNYGYTF. The CDR3 DNA follows: TGTGCCAGCAGCCGTACGGACAGGAGTAACTATGGCTACACCTTC.

The chain is built from TRBV7-2 and TRBJ1-5, with 11 bases aligning to TRBD1. With V trimmed by 5 bases and J by 9 bases, 9 bases remained unmatched. Germline V gene lookup returns CDR1 SGHTA and CDR2 FQGNSA. CDR3 length equals 15 residues. CDR3 DNA: TGTGCCAGCAGCCCAACCGGGACAGGGGGACGGCCCCAGCATTTT. It is translated as CASSPTGTGGRPQHF.